A single sample is the source of the 20 T cell receptor beta chains below, sequenced in a study of blood T cell repertoires in COVID-19. Produced via immunoSEQ multiplex PCR; TCRdb's table is partial and in-frame only. The sample lists fewer than 150,000 clones, 85% to 90% occurring once. The sample comprised peripheral blood. The source is an elderly woman with acute or convalescent COVID-19.

This chain links TRBV4-3 with TRBJ1-6, with 9 nucleotides matching TRBD1. Losses at the gene ends were 4 bases for V and 6 bases for J; bases not matched to a gene: 4. CDR1 and CDR2 from the germline V gene are LGHNA and YSLEER. CDR3 length: 15 residues. CDR3 sequence reads: CASSRGQGLNSPLHF. The CDR3 bases are TGCGCCAGCAGCCGAGGACAGGGGCTTAATTCACCCCTCCACTTT.

V usage is TRBV29-1 and J usage is TRBJ1-1; 9 positions match TRBD1. Germline V gene sequence: CDR1 SQVTM, CDR2 ANQGSEA. This CDR3 contains 13 residues. J gave up 3 bases and V 6 bases, and 5 bases lay outside the gene matches. CDR3 sequence: CSVRDRVYTEAFF. Written as DNA, the CDR3 is TGCAGCGTGAGGGACAGGGTCTACACTGAAGCTTTCTTT.

CDR3 sequence: CASSQDRGSGYGYTF. The CDR3 DNA sequence: TGTGCCAGTAGTCAAGACAGGGGGTCGGGCTATGGCTACACCTTC. The chain couples TRBV19 to TRBJ1-2; 9 positions match TRBD1. Germline-derived CDR1 and CDR2 are LNHDA and SQIVND (reference sequence). The CDR3 covers 15 residues. V dropped 5 bases and J dropped 4; count of bases not matched to a gene: 8.

The chain employs TRBV2 and TRBJ1-1, with TRBD1 identical over 10 bases. The trim removed 6 bases at V and 3 bases at J, leaving 4 bases unmatched. This CDR3 region has 14 residues. CDR1 SNHLY and CDR2 FYNNEI come from the germline V gene. The CDR3 DNA follows: TGTGCCAGCAGGGGGACAGGGGAGGACACTGAAGCTTTCTTT. This codes for CASRGTGEDTEAFF.

The rearrangement uses TRBV18 and TRBJ1-5; D unresolved. CDR3 size: 17 residues. V shed 2 bases and J shed 4 bases, with 18 bases lying between them. The germline CDR1 and CDR2 sequences are KGHSH and LQKENI. This chain's CDR3 is CASSPSAATGGNQPQHF. The CDR3 nucleotides are TGTGCCAGCTCACCATCGGCGGCCACCGGCGGAAATCAGCCCCAGCATTTT.

This chain joins TRBV9 and TRBJ1-3; the D gene is possibly TRBD1 (6 bases). Germline CDR1 reads SGDLS; CDR2 reads YYNGEE. The CDR3 sequence is 14 residues long. The V gene lost 0 bases and the J gene lost 6 bases, with 10 bases spanning the gap. The CDR3 loop reads CASSVVAGENTIYF. The CDR3 DNA reads TGTGCCAGCAGCGTAGTGGCAGGGGAAAACACCATATATTTT.

The chain joins TRBV7-3 to TRBJ1-1; D may be TRBD1 (5 bases). Trimming cost V 5 bases and J 2 bases, with 9 bases left between them. CDR3 length equals 13 residues. Germline CDR1 reads SGHTA; CDR2 reads FQGTGA. The CDR3 coding sequence is TGTGCCAGCAGCATCGGACAAAACACTGAAGCTTTCTTT. Its protein product is CASSIGQNTEAFF.

This clone was counted a few times. The rearrangement links TRBV4-3 to TRBJ1-1; 7 bases map to TRBD1. The CDR3 sequence is 14 residues long. Germline CDR1 and CDR2: LGHNA and YSLEER. V lost 4 bases to trimming and J lost 3 bases; unmatched junction nucleotides: 5. CDR3 coding DNA: TGCGCCAGCAGCCGCACAGGGGTAGACACTGAAGCTTTCTTT. It translates to CASSRTGVDTEAFF.

The CDR3 sequence: CASSLDRAYGYTF. CDR3 in DNA: TGTGCCAGCAGCTTAGACAGGGCCTATGGCTACACCTTC. The chain is built from TRBV7-3 and TRBJ1-2; TRBD1 matches at 7 bases. J gave up 4 bases and V 2 bases, and 1 base lay outside the gene matches. This CDR3 has 13 residues. Germline CDR1 is SGHTA and CDR2 is FQGTGA.

The V and J genes are TRBV27 and TRBJ2-2; D may be TRBD1 (5 bases). The germline V gene has CDR1 MNHEY and CDR2 SMNVEV (reference sequence). This CDR3 region has 13 residues. V was clipped by 8 bases and J by 5 bases, with 12 bases between them. The DNA for the CDR3 is TGTGCCAGCCGGGTTGCAGGGACCGGGGAGCTGTTTTTT. Translating it yields CASRVAGTGELFF.

Only a few counts were recorded for this clone. Other DNA sequences within the sample encode an identical CDR3. This sequence joins TRBV5-1 and TRBJ1-4; possible D gene TRBD1, 5 bases. V lost 0 bases, J lost 2 bases, and 11 bases lay in between. The germline gives CDR1 SGHRS, CDR2 YFSETQ. The CDR3 is 16 amino acids. CDR3 region: CASSLGQGVTNEKLFF. The CDR3 DNA follows: TGCGCCAGCAGCTTGGGGCAGGGTGTGACTAATGAAAAACTGTTTTTT.

V gene TRBV7-9 combines with J gene TRBJ1-1; 9 positions match TRBD1. Trimming at V came to 2 bases and at J to 1 base, leaving 8 bases not matched to a gene. The CDR3 contains 17 residues. The germline V gene has CDR1 SEHNR and CDR2 FQNEAQ (reference sequence). The CDR3 reads CASSLWTGVVANTEAFF. The DNA for the CDR3 is TGTGCCAGCAGCTTATGGACAGGGGTGGTGGCGAACACTGAAGCTTTCTTT. Full variable domain (rest looked up from reference TRBV7-9 and TRBJ1-1): DTGVSQNPRHKITKRGQNVTFRCDPISEHNRLYWYRQTLGQGPEFLTYFQNEAQLEKSRLLSDRFSAERPKGSFSTLEIQRTEQGDSAMYLCASSLWTGVVANTEAFFGQGTRLTVV.

This chain joins TRBV12-3 or TRBV12-4 and TRBJ1-6; no definite D call. Trimming took off 1 base at V and 10 bases at J, with 8 bases between the two ends. The CDR3 has 13 residues. The CDR3 sequence is CASSLGGISPLHF. DNA for the CDR3: TGTGCCAGCAGTTTAGGAGGGATCTCACCCCTCCACTTT.

The chain combines TRBV19 with TRBJ1-3; tentative D call: TRBD1 (5 bases). Trimming shortened V by 5 bases and J by 0 bases, and 11 bases separated the two germline ends. This CDR3 contains 15 residues. CDR1 LNHDA and CDR2 SQIVND come from the germline V gene (reference sequence). CDR3 region: CASSRRQSSGNTIYF. The CDR3 DNA is TGTGCCAGTAGTCGTCGACAGAGCTCTGGAAACACCATATATTTT.

This chain joins TRBV7-2 and TRBJ2-2, with D perhaps TRBD1 (5 bases). Germline CDR1 is SGHTA and CDR2 is FQGNSA. The CDR3 extends over 16 amino acids. V lost 5 bases to trimming and J lost 6 bases, with 19 bases between them. Here the CDR3 DNA reads TGTGCCAGCAGCCAACAGGCACTCGGAGTTTCCGGGGAGCTGTTTTTT. Protein sequence: CASSQQALGVSGELFF.

V is TRBV5-1 and J is TRBJ2-3; maybe TRBD2 (5 bases). Germline V gene lookup returns CDR1 SGHRS and CDR2 YFSETQ. CDR3 size: 14 residues. V was clipped by 4 bases and J by 1 base, with 10 bases between them. This CDR3 is CASSGKLGTDTQYF. The DNA for the CDR3 is TGCGCCAGCAGCGGCAAACTAGGCACAGATACGCAGTATTTT.

This clone was observed once. V is TRBV5-6 and J is TRBJ1-1, with 7 bases lining up with TRBD1. The CDR3 has 15 amino acids. Germline loops: CDR1 SGHDT, CDR2 YYEEEE. V dropped 1 base and J dropped 4; count of bases not matched to a gene: 7. The CDR3 region is CASSLQGVVGTEAFF. The CDR3 DNA follows: TGTGCCAGCAGCTTGCAGGGGGTGGTAGGCACTGAAGCTTTCTTT. The variable domain in full, completed from reference TRBV5-6 and TRBJ1-1, reads DAGVTQSPTHLIKTRGQQVTLRCSPKSGHDTVSWYQQALGQGPQFIFQYYEEEERQRGNFPDRFSGHQFPNYSSELNVNALLLGDSALYLCASSLQGVVGTEAFFGQGTRLTVV.

The rearrangement links TRBV7-9 to TRBJ1-4; D not resolved. V was clipped by 5 bases and J by 5 bases, with 18 bases between them. The CDR3 consists of 16 residues. Germline CDR1 SEHNR, CDR2 FQNEAQ (reference sequence). CDR3 sequence reads: CASSQPISEQNEKLFF. The CDR3 DNA is TGTGCCAGCAGCCAACCTATTTCGGAACAGAATGAAAAACTGTTTTTT.

Written as DNA, the CDR3 is TGTGCCAGCACCCAGGAGGGATGGACTGAAGCTTTCTTT. Amino acid sequence: CASTQEGWTEAFF. The rearrangement uses TRBV6-5 and TRBJ1-1; D unclear. Germline CDR1 reads MNHEY; CDR2 reads SVGAGI. V gave up 7 bases and J gave up 5 bases, with 14 bases separating them. CDR3 size: 13 residues.

The chain couples TRBV3-1 (or the pseudogene TRBV3-2) to TRBJ2-1, with 9 bases lining up with TRBD2. Germline V CDR1 and CDR2: LGHDT, YNNKEL (reference sequence). This CDR3 region has 15 residues. Trimming removed 5 bases from V and 7 bases from J; junction bases left unmatched: 9. The CDR3 DNA reads TGTGCCAGCAGCTTTAGCGGGGGTGGGGAGAATGAGCAGTTCTTC. This translates into CASSFSGGGENEQFF.